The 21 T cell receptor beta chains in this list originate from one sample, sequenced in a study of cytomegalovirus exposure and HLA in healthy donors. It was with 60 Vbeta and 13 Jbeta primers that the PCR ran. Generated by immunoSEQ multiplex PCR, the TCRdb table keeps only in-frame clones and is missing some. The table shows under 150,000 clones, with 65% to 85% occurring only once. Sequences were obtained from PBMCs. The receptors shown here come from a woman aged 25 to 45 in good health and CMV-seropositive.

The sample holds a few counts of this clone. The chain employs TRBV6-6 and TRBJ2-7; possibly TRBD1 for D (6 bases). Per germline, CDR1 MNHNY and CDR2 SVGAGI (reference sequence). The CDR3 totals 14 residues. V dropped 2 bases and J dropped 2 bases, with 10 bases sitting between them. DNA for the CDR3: TGTGCCAGCAGTTACCGAGGGGGACCCTACGAGCAGTACTTC. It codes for CASSYRGGPYEQYF.

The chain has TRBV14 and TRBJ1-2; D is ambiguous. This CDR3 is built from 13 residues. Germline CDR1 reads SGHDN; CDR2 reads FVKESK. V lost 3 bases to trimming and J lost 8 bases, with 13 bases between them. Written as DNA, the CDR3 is TGTGCCAGCAGCCAGCTGGGCCGCCCCGGCTACACCTTC. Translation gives CASSQLGRPGYTF.

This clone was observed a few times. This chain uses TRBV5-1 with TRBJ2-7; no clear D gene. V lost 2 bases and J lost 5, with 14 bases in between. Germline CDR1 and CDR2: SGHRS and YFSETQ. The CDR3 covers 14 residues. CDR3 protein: CASSFRTVGDEQYF. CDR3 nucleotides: TGCGCCAGCAGCTTCCGTACAGTCGGCGACGAGCAGTACTTC.

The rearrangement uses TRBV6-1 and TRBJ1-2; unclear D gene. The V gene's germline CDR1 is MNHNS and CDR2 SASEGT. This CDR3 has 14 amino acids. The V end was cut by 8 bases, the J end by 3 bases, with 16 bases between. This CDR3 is CASEGEGPYYGYTF. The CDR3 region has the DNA TGTGCCAGCGAGGGCGAGGGTCCCTACTATGGCTACACCTTC.

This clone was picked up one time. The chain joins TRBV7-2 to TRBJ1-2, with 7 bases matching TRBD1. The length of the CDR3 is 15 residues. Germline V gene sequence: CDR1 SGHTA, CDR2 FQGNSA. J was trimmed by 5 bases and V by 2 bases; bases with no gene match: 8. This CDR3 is CASSLTQQGGYGYTF. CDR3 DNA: TGTGCCAGCAGCTTAACACAGCAGGGGGGATATGGCTACACCTTC.

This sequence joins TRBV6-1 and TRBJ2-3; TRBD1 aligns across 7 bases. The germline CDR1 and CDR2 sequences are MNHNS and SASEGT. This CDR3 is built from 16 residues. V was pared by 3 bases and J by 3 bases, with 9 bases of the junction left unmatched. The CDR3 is CASSEETGTETDTQYF. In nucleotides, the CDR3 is TGTGCCAGCAGTGAGGAAACCGGGACAGAAACAGATACGCAGTATTTT.

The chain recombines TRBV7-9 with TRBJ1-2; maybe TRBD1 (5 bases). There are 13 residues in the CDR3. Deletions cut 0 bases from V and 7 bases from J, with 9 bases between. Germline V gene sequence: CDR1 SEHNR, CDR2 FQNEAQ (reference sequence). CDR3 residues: CASSLAGGAGYTF. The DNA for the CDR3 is TGTGCCAGCAGCTTAGCGGGCGGGGCTGGCTACACCTTC.

The CDR3 spells CASKSTSEGEQFF. CDR3 bases: TGTGCCAGCAAATCGACTAGCGAAGGTGAGCAGTTCTTC. The J gene is TRBJ2-1, the V gene TRBV2; 8 bases are a match to TRBD2. Germline V CDR1 and CDR2: SNHLY, FYNNEI. CDR3 size: 13 residues. The V segment lost 7 bases and the J segment 9 bases; nucleotides outside the gene matches: 8.

The CDR3 DNA reads as TGTGCCAGCAGCTCAACAGGGTCCTACTACAATGAGCAGTTCTTC. This gives the protein CASSSTGSYYNEQFF. The V gene is TRBV27, the J gene TRBJ2-1; TRBD1 is a possible D gene (6 bases). This CDR3 contains 15 residues. Germline values: CDR1 MNHEY, CDR2 SMNVEV (reference sequence). Trimming took off 6 bases at V and 3 bases at J, with 15 bases between the two ends.

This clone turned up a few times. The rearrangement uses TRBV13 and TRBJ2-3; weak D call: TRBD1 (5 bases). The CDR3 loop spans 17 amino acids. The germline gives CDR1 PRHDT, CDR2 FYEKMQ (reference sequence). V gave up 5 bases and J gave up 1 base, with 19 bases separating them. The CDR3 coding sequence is TGTGCCAGCAGCCTAAACTGGGCATCGACAGGCACAGATACGCAGTATTTT. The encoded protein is CASSLNWASTGTDTQYF.

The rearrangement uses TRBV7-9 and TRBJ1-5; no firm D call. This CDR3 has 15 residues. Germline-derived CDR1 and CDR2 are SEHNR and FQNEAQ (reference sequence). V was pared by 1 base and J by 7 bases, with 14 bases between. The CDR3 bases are TGTGCCAGCAGCTTAGGGGTCGGGGTTGCGCAGCCCCAGCATTTT. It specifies CASSLGVGVAQPQHF. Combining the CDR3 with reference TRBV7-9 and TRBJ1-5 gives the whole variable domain DTGVSQNPRHKITKRGQNVTFRCDPISEHNRLYWYRQTLGQGPEFLTYFQNEAQLEKSRLLSDRFSAERPKGSFSTLEIQRTEQGDSAMYLCASSLGVGVAQPQHFGDGTRLSIL.

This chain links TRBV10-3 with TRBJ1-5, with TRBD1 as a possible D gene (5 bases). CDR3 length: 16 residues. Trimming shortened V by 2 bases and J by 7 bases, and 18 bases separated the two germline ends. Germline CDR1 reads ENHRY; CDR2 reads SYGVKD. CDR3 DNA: TGTGCCATCAGTGAGGTCAGCAGGGCGGATGGGCAGCCCCAGCATTTT. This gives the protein CAISEVSRADGQPQHF.

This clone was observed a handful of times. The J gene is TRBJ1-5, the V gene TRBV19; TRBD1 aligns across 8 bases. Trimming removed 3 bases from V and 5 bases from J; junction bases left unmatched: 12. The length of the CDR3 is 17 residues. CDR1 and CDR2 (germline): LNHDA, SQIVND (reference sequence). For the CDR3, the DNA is TGTGCCAGTAGTATCTCAGGGGGCGGTTCAAGCGATCAGCCCCAGCATTTT. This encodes CASSISGGGSSDQPQHF.

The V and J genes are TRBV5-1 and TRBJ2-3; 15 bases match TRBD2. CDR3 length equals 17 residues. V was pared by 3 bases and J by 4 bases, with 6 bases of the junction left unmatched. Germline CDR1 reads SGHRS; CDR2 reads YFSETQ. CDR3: CASSSGLAGGSADTQYF. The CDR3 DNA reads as TGCGCCAGCAGCTCAGGACTAGCGGGAGGGTCCGCAGATACGCAGTATTTT. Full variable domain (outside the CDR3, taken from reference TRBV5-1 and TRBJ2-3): KAGVTQTPRYLIKTRGQQVTLSCSPISGHRSVSWYQQTPGQGLQFLFEYFSETQRNKGNFPGRFSGRQFSNSRSEMNVSTLELGDSALYLCASSSGLAGGSADTQYFGPGTRLTVL.

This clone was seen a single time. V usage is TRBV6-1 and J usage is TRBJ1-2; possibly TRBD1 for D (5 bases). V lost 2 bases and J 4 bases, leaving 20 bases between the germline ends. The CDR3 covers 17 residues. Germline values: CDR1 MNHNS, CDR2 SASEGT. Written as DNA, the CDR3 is TGTGCCAGCAGTGAAAGTCTCAGGGAACAGCCGATCTATGGCTACACCTTC. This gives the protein CASSESLREQPIYGYTF.

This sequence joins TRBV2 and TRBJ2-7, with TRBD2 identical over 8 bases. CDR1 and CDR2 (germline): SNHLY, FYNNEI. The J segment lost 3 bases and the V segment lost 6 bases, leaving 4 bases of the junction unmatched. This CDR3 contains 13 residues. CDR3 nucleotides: TGTGCCAGCAGAGCGGGAGCGGTCTACGAGCAGTACTTC. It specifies CASRAGAVYEQYF. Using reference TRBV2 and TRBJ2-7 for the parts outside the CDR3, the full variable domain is EPEVTQTPSHQVTQMGQEVILRCVPISNHLYFYWYRQILGQKVEFLVSFYNNEISEKSEIFDDQFSVERPDGSNFTLKIRSTKLEDSAMYFCASRAGAVYEQYFGPGTRLTVT.

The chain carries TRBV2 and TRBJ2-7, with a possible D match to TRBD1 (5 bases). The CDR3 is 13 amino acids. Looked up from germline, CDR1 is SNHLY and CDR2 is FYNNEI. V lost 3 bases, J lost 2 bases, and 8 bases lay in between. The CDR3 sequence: CASSDRETYEQYF. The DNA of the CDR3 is TGTGCCAGCAGTGACAGGGAAACCTACGAGCAGTACTTC.

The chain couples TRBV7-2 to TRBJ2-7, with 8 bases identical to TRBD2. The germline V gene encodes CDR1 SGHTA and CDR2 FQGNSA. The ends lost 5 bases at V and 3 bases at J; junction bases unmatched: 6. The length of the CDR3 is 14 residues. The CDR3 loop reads CASSPQSGSYEQYF. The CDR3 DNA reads TGTGCCAGCAGCCCTCAAAGCGGGAGCTACGAGCAGTACTTC.

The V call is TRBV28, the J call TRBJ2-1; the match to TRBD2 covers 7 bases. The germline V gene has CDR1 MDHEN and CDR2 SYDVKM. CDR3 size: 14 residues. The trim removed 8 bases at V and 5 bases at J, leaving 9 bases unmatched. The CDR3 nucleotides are TGTGCCAGCGGCTCCGGGACTATTAACAATGAGCAGTTCTTC. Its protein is CASGSGTINNEQFF.

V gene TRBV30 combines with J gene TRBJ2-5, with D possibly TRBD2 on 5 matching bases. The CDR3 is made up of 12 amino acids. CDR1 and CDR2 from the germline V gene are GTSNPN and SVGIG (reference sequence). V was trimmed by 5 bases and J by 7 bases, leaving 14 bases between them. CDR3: CAWGLGSGTQYF. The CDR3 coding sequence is TGTGCCTGGGGCCTGGGCAGCGGGACCCAGTACTTC.

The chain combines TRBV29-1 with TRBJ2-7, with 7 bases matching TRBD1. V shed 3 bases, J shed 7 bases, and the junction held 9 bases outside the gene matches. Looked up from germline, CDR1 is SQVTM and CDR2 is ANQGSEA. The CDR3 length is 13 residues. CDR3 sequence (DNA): TGCAGCGTTGAGAGGGGGCAGGTGAGGGAGCAGTACTTC. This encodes CSVERGQVREQYF.